This T cell receptor (beta chain) emerged from a study of yellow fever vaccine responses in identical twins. TCRdb reprocessed the RT-PCR reads via MiXCR and lists one record per CDR3 protein. In all, the sample yields roughly 81 distinct CDR3 sequences. V gave up 4 bases and J gave up 1 base, with 19 bases separating them. Germline CDR1 reads MNHEY; CDR2 reads SVGAGI. The CDR3 has 17 amino acids. Material: T cells from blood (PBMCs), unsorted or a sorted subset (not recorded which), obtained before or after yellow fever vaccination (not recorded which). The V call is TRBV6-5, the J call TRBJ1-1; no clear D gene. This receptor was obtained from a woman younger than 35 who received the yellow fever vaccine. CDR3 sequence (DNA): TGTGCCAGCAGTTCCGTCAGAGAGATACCCGGGAACACTGAAGCTTTCTTT. Its protein is CASSSVREIPGNTEAFF.